The source of this TCR beta chain is a study of PD-L1 blockade in urothelial cancer. Study summary: The median T cell count in blood samples was approximately 140,000.

Worth noting for this clone: Its target is unknown.

General study findings and limits: Clones that were tumor-associated expanded more in the blood of durable-benefit patients at 3 weeks.

CDR1 ENHRY and CDR2 SYGVKD come from the germline V gene. V dropped 3 bases and J dropped 9; count of bases not matched to a gene: 12. CDR3 length equals 16 residues. Repertoires were generated with immunoSEQ multiplex PCR, while TCRdb's copy carries only in-frame clones and drops some. The data show 45,000 to 55,000 clones, 75% to 85% seen once. Specified time point: pretreatment peripheral blood. J is TRBJ2-7 and V is TRBV10-3; 12 bases map to TRBD2. This specimen was PBMCs, taken around atezolizumab (anti-PD-L1) treatment. The origin of this receptor is a man in his sixties or seventies with urothelial cancer. The CDR3 nucleotides read TGTGCCATCAGTGAATCACTAGCGGGAGGATCTAGGGGGCAGTACTTC. It codes for CAISESLAGGSRGQYF.